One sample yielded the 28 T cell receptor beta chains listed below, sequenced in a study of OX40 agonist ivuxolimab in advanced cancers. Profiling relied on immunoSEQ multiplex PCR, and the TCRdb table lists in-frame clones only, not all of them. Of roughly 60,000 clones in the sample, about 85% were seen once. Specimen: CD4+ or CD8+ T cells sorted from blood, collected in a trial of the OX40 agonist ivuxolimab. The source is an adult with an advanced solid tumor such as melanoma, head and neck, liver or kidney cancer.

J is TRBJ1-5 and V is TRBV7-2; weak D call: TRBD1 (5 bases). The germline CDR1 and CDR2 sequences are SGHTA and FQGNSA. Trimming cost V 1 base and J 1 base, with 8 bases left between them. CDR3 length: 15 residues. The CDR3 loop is CASSLEAGSNQPQHF. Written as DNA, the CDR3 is TGTGCCAGCAGCTTAGAGGCAGGGAGCAATCAGCCCCAGCATTTT.

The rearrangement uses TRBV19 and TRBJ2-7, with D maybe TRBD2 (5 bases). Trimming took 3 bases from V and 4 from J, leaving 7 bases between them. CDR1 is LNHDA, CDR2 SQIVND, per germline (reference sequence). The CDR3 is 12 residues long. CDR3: CASSMGGYEQYF. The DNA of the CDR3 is TGTGCCAGTAGTATGGGCGGGTACGAGCAGTACTTC.

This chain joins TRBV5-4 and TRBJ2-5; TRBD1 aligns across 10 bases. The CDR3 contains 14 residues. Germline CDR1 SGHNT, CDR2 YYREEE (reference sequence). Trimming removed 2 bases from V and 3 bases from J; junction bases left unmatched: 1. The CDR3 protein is CASSFGTGEETQYF. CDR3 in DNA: TGTGCCAGCAGCTTTGGGACAGGGGAAGAGACCCAGTACTTC.

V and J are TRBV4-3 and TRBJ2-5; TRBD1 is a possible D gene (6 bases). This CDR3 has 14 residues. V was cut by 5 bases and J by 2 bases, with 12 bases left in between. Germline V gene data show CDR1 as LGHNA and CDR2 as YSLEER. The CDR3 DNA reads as TGCGCCAGCAGCGTCGGGACACAACAAGAGACCCAGTACTTC. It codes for CASSVGTQQETQYF.

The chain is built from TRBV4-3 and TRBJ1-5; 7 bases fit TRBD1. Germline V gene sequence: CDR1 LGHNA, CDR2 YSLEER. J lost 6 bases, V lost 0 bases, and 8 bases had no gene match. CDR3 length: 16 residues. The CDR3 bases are TGCGCCAGCAGCCAAGATTGGAGACAGGGAGGTCAGCCCCAGCATTTT. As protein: CASSQDWRQGGQPQHF.

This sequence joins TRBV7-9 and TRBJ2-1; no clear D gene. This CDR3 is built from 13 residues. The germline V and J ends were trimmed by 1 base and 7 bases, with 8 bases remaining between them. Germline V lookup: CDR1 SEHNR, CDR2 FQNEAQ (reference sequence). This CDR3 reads CASSLEMGNEQFF. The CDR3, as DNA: TGTGCCAGCAGCTTAGAGATGGGAAATGAGCAGTTCTTC. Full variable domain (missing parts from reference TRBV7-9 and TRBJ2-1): DTGVSQNPRHKITKRGQNVTFRCDPISEHNRLYWYRQTLGQGPEFLTYFQNEAQLEKSRLLSDRFSAERPKGSFSTLEIQRTEQGDSAMYLCASSLEMGNEQFFGPGTRLTVL.

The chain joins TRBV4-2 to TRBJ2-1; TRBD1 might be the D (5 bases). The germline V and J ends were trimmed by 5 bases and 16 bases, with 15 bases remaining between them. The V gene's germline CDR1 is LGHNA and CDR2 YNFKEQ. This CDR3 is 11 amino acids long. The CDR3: CASSSGLSSFF. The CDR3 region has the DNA TGTGCCAGCAGCTCAGGGCTGAGCAGTTTCTTC.

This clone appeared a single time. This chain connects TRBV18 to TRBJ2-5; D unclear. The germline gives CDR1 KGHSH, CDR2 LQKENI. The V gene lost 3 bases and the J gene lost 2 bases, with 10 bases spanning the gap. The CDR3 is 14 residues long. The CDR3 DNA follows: TGTGCCAGCTCACCGATAGTAACTCAAGAGACCCAGTACTTC. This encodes CASSPIVTQETQYF.

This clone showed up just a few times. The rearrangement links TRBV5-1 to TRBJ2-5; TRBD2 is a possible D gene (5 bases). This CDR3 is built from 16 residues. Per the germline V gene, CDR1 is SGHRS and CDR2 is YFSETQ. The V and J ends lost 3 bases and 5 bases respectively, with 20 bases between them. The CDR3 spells CASSSEGTQTEETQYF. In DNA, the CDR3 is TGCGCCAGCAGCTCTGAGGGTACCCAAACAGAGGAGACCCAGTACTTC.

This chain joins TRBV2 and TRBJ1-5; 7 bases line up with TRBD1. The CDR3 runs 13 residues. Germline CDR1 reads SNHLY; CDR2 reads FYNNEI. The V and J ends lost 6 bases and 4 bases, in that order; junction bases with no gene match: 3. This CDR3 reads CASRGTANQPQHF. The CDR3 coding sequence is TGTGCCAGCAGGGGGACAGCAAATCAGCCCCAGCATTTT.

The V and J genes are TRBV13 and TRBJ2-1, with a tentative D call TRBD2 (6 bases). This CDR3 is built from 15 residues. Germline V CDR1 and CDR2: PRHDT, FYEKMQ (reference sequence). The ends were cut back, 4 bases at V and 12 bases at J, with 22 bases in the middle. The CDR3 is CASSSFRGEGVAQFF. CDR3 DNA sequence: TGTGCCAGCAGCTCATTTCGCGGGGAAGGTGTAGCGCAGTTCTTC.

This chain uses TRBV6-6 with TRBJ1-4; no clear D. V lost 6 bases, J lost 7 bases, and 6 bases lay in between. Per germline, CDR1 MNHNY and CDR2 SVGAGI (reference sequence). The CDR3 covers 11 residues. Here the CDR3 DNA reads TGTGCCAGCAGATACGGTGAAAAACTGTTTTTT. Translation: CASRYGEKLFF.

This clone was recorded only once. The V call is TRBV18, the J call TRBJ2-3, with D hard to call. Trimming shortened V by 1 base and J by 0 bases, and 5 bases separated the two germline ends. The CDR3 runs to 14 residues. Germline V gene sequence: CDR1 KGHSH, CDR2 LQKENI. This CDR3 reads CASSPRQSTDTQYF. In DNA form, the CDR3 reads TGTGCCAGCTCACCACGCCAGAGCACAGATACGCAGTATTTT.

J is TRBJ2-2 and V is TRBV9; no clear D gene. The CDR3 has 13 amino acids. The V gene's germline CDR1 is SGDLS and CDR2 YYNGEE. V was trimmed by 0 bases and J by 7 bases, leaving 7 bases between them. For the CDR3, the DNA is TGTGCCAGCAGCGTAGAGGAGAACGGGGAGCTGTTTTTT. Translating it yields CASSVEENGELFF.

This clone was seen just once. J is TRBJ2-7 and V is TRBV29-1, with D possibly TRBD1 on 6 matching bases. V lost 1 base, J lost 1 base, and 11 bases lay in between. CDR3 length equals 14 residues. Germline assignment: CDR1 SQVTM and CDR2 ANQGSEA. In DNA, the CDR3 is TGCAGCGTTGAAGTTTGGGACAAATCCTACGAGCAGTACTTC. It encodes CSVEVWDKSYEQYF.

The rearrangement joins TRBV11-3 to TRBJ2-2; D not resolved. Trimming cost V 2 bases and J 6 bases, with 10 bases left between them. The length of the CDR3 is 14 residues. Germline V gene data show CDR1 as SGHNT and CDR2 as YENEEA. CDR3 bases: TGTGCCAGCAGCTTATTTGGCGAAGCCGGGGAGCTGTTTTTT. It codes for CASSLFGEAGELFF. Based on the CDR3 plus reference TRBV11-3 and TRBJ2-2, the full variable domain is EAGVVQSPRYKIIEKKQPVAFWCNPISGHNTLYWYLQNLGQGPELLIRYENEEAVDDSQLPKDRFSAERLKGVDSTLKIQPAELGDSAVYLCASSLFGEAGELFFGEGSRLTVL.

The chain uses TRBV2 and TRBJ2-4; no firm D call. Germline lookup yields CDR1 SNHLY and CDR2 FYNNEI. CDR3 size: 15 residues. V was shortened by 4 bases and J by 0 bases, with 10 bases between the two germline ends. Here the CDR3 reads CASSAVALAKNIQYF. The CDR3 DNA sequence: TGTGCCAGCAGTGCCGTCGCACTAGCCAAAAACATTCAGTACTTC.

As DNA, the CDR3 is TGTGCCAGCTCGCCCCGGACGGGCAACACCGGGGAGCTGTTTTTT. Residues: CASSPRTGNTGELFF. V is TRBV18 and J is TRBJ2-2; D is undetermined. The CDR3 length is 15 residues. Trimming took off 6 bases at V and 2 bases at J, with 13 bases between the two ends. Germline assignment: CDR1 KGHSH and CDR2 LQKENI.

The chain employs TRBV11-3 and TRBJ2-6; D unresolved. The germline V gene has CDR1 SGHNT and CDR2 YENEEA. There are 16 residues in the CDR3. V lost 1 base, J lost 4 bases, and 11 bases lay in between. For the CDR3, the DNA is TGTGCCAGCAGCTTAGTGGGAAATCCCGGGGCCAACGTCCTGACTTTC. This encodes CASSLVGNPGANVLTF.

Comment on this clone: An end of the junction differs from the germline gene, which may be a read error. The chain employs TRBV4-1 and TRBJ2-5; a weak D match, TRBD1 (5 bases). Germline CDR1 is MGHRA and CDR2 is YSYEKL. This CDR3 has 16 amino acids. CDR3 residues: CASSQGNRQGQETQYF. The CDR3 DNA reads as TGCGCCAGCAGTCAAGGGAACAGGCAGGGTCAAGAGACCCAGTACTTC.

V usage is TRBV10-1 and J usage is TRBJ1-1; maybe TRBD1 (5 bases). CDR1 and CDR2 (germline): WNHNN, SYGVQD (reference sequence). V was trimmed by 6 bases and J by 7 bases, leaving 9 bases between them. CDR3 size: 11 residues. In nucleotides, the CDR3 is TGCGCCAGCAGAGGGGACGGTGAAGCTTTCTTT. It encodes CASRGDGEAFF.

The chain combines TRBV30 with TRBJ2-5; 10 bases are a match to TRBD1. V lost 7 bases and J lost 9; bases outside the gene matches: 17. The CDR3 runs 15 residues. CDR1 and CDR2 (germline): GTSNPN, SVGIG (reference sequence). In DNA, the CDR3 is TGTGCCTTCGAGAGGGACAGGGGCATCTCCATTCCCCAGTACTTC. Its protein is CAFERDRGISIPQYF.

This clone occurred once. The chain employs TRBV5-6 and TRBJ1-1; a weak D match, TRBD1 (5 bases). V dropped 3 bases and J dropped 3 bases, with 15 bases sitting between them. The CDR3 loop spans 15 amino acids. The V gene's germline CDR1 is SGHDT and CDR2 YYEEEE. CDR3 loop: CASSSRDPGYTEAFF. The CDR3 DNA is TGTGCCAGCAGCTCCAGGGACCCAGGGTACACTGAAGCTTTCTTT.

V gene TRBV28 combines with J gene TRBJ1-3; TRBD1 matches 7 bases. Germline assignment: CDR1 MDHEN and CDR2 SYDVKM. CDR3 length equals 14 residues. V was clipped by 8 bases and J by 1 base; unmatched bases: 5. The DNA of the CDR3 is TGTGCCAGCCAAACAGGGGAGTCTGGAAACACCATATATTTT. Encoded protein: CASQTGESGNTIYF.

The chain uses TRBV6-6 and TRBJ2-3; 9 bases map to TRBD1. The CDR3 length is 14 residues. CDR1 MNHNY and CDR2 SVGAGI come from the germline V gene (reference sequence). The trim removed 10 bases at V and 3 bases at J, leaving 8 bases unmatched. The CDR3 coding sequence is TGTGCCACCTTTTGGGACAGGGCGACAGATACGCAGTATTTT. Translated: CATFWDRATDTQYF.

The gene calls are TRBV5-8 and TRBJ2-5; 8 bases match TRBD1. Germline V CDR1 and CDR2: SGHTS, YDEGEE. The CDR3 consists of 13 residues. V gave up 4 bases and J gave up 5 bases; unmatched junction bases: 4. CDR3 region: CASSRRTGETQYF. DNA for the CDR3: TGTGCCAGCAGCCGAAGGACAGGGGAGACCCAGTACTTC.

CDR3 bases: TGTGCCTGCGCACCCGGGACAGGGGCTCAGCCCCAGCATTTT. Its protein is CACAPGTGAQPQHF. This sequence joins TRBV27 and TRBJ1-5; 10 bases fit TRBD1. The CDR3 has 14 residues. The V gene's germline CDR1 is MNHEY and CDR2 SMNVEV (reference sequence). Trimming cost V 11 bases and J 6 bases; bases outside gene matches: 10.

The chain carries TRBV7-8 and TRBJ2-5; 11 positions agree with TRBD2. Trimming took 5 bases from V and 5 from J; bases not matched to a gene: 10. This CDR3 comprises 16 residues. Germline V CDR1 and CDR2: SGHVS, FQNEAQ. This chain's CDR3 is CASSPRLAGIGETQYF. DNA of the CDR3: TGTGCCAGCAGCCCGCGACTAGCGGGAATCGGGGAGACCCAGTACTTC.